This TCR beta chain came from a study of Ad26.COV2.S vaccination and SARS-CoV-2 variants. Study overall: The study gave Ad26.COV2.S intramuscularly, once or twice 56 days apart. Study conclusions and caveats: Vaccine and placebo recipients had similar non-spike TCR breadth.

The table came from immunoSEQ multiplex PCR; TCRdb's copy has only in-frame clones and leaves some out. Of around 240,000 clones in the sample, over 75% were seen once. This clone was seen only once. Antigen specificity is unknown. CDR1 LGHDT and CDR2 YNNKEL come from the germline V gene (reference sequence). V lost 1 base and J 0 bases, leaving 7 bases between the germline ends. The CDR3 has 15 residues. Treatment in this sample: around 19 received Ad26.COV2.S at low or high dose, single or two shots; several received placebo; per-sample allocation not given. The investigators took samples on day 63 after the first vaccine or placebo injection. In Boston, the donor was an adult between 18-55 years of age.

The chain uses TRBV3-1 (or the pseudogene TRBV3-2) and TRBJ2-4; D call uncertain. The sequenced sample was peripheral blood, obtained in a trial of Ad26.COV2.S vaccine versus placebo. The sequence was obtained from a person aged 18-60 years who received the Ad26.COV2.S COVID-19 vaccine or a placebo. CDR3 in DNA: TGTGCCAGCAGCCAAGGGCGCATAGCCAAAAACATTCAGTACTTC. Translated: CASSQGRIAKNIQYF.